Listed below are T cell receptor beta chains from one sample, sequenced in a study of T cells after somatic rescue of genetic block. Assay used: immunoSEQ multiplex PCR; TCRdb lists only in-frame clones, some missing. This sample has 85,000 to 100,000 clones, with around 89% found just once. Sequencing was done on a sample of peripheral blood mononuclear cells (PBMCs). These receptors originate from a woman between 18 and 30 years old. Each CDR3 is given with its conserved first and last residue. D genes are given only for firm matches. Not all rows give a size; the values are once, few, many and, for expanded clones, a class.

V	D	size	J	DNA	CDR3
TRBV6-5	.	.	TRBJ1-2	TGTGCCAGCAGTAAACTCGACCGTGGAGGAGGCTACACCTTC	CASSKLDRGGGYTF
TRBV6-1	.	.	TRBJ1-5	TGTGCCAGCACCCAGGGAGGGGTCAATCAGCCCCAGCATTTT	CASTQGGVNQPQHF
TRBV30	.	.	TRBJ2-3	TGTGCCTGGAAGAGGTTATCTAGCACAGATACGCAGTATTTT	CAWKRLSSTDTQYF
TRBV4-1	.	.	TRBJ1-6	TGCGCCAGCAGCGAAGGCGGGGGGCTAGGCTATAATTCACCCCTCCACTTT	CASSEGGGLGYNSPLHF
TRBV5-8	.	.	TRBJ1-5	TGTGCCAGCACCCCACGGGGAGCACGGGATCAGCCCCAGCATTTT	CASTPRGARDQPQHF
TRBV7-7	.	.	TRBJ2-5	TGTGCTAGCAGCTTCGGGGGCCGGGAGACCCAGTACTTC	CASSFGGRETQYF
TRBV28	TRBD2	.	TRBJ2-3	TGTGCCTGCAAGGGGAGGGCTAGCACAGATACGCAGTATTTT	CACKGRASTDTQYF
TRBV6-5	TRBD2	.	TRBJ2-1	TGTGCCAGCACCCCAACTAGCGGGCCCTACAATGAGCAGTTCTTC	CASTPTSGPYNEQFF
TRBV7-2	.	.	TRBJ1-5	TGTGCCAGCAGCAGCATGGGGGGGGGACTACAGCCCCAGCATTTT	CASSSMGGGLQPQHF
TRBV27	.	once	TRBJ2-5	TGTGCCAGCAGACGGGGCGAGACCCAGTACTTC	CASRRGETQYF
TRBV4-3	.	.	TRBJ1-3	TGCGCCAGCAGCCAAGATCCAACAGGTCAAGGGCCTGGAAACACCATATATTTT	CASSQDPTGQGPGNTIYF
TRBV19	.	once	TRBJ1-1	TGTGCCAGTAGGCTCAGGGTGAGTAAACTGGGCACTGAAGCTTTCTTT	CASRLRVSKLGTEAFF
TRBV7-2	.	.	TRBJ2-6	TGTGCCAGCAGCTTTGACAGGGCCGGGGCGGGGTTCCTGACTTTC	CASSFDRAGAGFLTF
TRBV20-1	.	few	TRBJ1-1	TGCAGTGCGGGCAACACTGAAGCTTTCTTT	CSAGNTEAFF
TRBV11-2	.	.	TRBJ1-1	TGTGCCAGCAGCTTAATAATCAACACTGAAGCTTTCTTT	CASSLIINTEAFF
TRBV7-9	TRBD1	.	TRBJ1-2	TGTGCCAGCAGCGCCTACAGGGGAGGCTACACCTTC	CASSAYRGGYTF
TRBV7-6	TRBD2	.	TRBJ2-2	TGTGCCAGCAGCTTGACTAGCGGCTCTCCCACCGGGGAGCTGTTTTTT	CASSLTSGSPTGELFF
TRBV14	TRBD1	.	TRBJ1-1	TGTGCCAGCAGGCCGGGACAGGGGCCCCACCGAAGAACTGAAGCTTTCTTT	CASRPGQGPHRRTEAFF
TRBV5-1	.	.	TRBJ2-3	TGCGCCAGCAGCTTGCAGTGGACTACAGTATTT	CASSLQWTTVF
TRBV27	TRBD2	.	TRBJ2-7	TGTGCCAGCAGTAGTCTAGCGGGATCCTACGAGCAGTACTTC	CASSSLAGSYEQYF
TRBV6-1	.	.	TRBJ2-7	TGTGCCAGCAGTGAAGGGGGGTCCCCCTACGAGCAGTACTTC	CASSEGGSPYEQYF
TRBV10-3	.	.	TRBJ1-1	TGTGCCATCAGGGAAGGGGAGGGCACTGAAGCTTTCTTT	CAIREGEGTEAFF
TRBV7-2	TRBD1	.	TRBJ1-1	TGTGCCAGCAGCTTAGTACGGGACAGTGAAGCTTTCTTT	CASSLVRDSEAFF
TRBV7-9	TRBD2	.	TRBJ2-1	TGTGCCAGCAGCTTCCAAAGCATACTAGCGGTACGGCAGTTCTTC	CASSFQSILAVRQFF
TRBV10-1	TRBD2	once	TRBJ2-1	TGCGCCAGCAGCCTGCGGGTTAGCGGGAACTACAATGAGCAGTTCTTC	CASSLRVSGNYNEQFF
TRBV15	TRBD2	.	TRBJ2-7	TGTGCCACCAGCAGAGATTCTAGCGGGGTCTACGAGCAGTACTTC	CATSRDSSGVYEQYF
TRBV5-1	TRBD1	.	TRBJ1-4	TGCGCCAGCAGCTCCCGGGACAGGTGGCGTGAAAAACTGTTTTTT	CASSSRDRWREKLFF
TRBV6-4	TRBD2	few	TRBJ2-2	TGTGCCAGCAGTCCCGGGACTAGCGGGACCGGGGAGCTGTTTTTT	CASSPGTSGTGELFF
TRBV15	.	.	TRBJ2-7	TGTGCCACCAGCAAAGCCAGAGCCAGTGGAGAGCAGTACTTC	CATSKARASGEQYF
TRBV28	TRBD1	.	TRBJ2-1	TGTGCCAGCAGTTTAGGGACAGGGGAGTTCTTC	CASSLGTGEFF
TRBV7-9	.	.	TRBJ2-4	TGTGCCAGCAGCTCAGGAGGAATGATCACCAAAAACATTCAGTACTTC	CASSSGGMITKNIQYF
TRBV19	.	.	TRBJ1-5	TGTGCCAGTGCCGCCCTGACACAGGGCGGCAATCAGCCCCAGCATTTT	CASAALTQGGNQPQHF
TRBV19	.	.	TRBJ1-5	TGTGCCAGTACCATGGCTTGGGGTAATCAGCCCCAGCATTTT	CASTMAWGNQPQHF
TRBV9	.	few	TRBJ1-3	TGTGCCAGCAGCGTAGAGGGCAGGCACTCTGGAAACACCATATATTTT	CASSVEGRHSGNTIYF
TRBV2	.	.	TRBJ2-7	TGTGCCAGCAGACCTACTAGGCCCTCGGGGGAGCAGTACTTC	CASRPTRPSGEQYF
TRBV5-6	.	.	TRBJ1-1	TGTGCCAGCAGCATCCGGGACGCAGGACCCCACGAAGCTTTCTTT	CASSIRDAGPHEAFF
TRBV7-9	.	.	TRBJ1-4	TGTGCCAGCAGCGGCCGTTGGGGACCGGATGAAAAACTGTTTTTT	CASSGRWGPDEKLFF